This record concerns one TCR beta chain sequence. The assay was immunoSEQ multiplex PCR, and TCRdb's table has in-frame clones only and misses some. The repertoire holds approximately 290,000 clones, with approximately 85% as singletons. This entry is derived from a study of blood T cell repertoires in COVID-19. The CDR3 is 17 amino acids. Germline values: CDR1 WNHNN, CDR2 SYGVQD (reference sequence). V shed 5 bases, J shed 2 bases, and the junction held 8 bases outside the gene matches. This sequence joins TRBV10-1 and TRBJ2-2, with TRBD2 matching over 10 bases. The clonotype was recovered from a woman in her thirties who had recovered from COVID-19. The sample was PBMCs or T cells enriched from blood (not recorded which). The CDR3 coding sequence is TGCGCCAGCAGTAATCCAGCGGGAGGGGGAAACACCGGGGAGCTGTTTTTT. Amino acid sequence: CASSNPAGGGNTGELFF.